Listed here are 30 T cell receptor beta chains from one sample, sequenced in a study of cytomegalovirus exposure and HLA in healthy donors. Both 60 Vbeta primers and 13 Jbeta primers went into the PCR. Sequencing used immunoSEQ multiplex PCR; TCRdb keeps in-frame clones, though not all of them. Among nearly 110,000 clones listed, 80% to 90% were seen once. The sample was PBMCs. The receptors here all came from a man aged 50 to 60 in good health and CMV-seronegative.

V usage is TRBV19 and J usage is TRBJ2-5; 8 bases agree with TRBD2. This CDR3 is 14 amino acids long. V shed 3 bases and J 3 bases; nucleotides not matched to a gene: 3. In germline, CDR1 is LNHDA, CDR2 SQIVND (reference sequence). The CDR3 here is CASSIGTRKETQYF. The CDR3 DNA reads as TGTGCCAGTAGTATTGGGACTAGGAAAGAGACCCAGTACTTC.

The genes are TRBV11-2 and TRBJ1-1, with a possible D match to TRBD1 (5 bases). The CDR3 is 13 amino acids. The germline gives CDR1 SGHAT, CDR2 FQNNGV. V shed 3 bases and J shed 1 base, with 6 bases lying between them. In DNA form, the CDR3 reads TGTGCCAGCAGCTTCAGGGCGAACACTGAAGCTTTCTTT. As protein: CASSFRANTEAFF. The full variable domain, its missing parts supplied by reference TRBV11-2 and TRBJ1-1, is EAGVAQSPRYKIIEKRQSVAFWCNPISGHATLYWYQQILGQGPKLLIQFQNNGVVDDSQLPKDRFSAERLKGVDSTLKIQPAKLEDSAVYLCASSFRANTEAFFGQGTRLTVV.

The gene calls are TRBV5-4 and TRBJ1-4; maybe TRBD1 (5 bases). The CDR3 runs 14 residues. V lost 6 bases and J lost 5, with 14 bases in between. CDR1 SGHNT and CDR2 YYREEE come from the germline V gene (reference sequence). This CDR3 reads CASTTGGGNEKLFF. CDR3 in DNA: TGTGCCAGCACCACCGGGGGTGGAAATGAAAAACTGTTTTTT.

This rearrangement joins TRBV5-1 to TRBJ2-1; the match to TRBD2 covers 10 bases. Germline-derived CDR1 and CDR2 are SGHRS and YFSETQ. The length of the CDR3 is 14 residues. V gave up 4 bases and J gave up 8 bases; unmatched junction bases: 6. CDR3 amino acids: CASSNTGTSDEQFF. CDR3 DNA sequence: TGCGCCAGCAGCAATACCGGGACTAGCGATGAGCAGTTCTTC.

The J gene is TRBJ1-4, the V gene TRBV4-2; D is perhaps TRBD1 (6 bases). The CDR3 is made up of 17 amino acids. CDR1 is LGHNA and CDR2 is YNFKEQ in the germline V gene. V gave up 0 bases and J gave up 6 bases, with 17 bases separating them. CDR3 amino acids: CASSQDGRGDAHEKLFF. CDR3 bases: TGTGCCAGCAGCCAAGACGGCAGGGGAGACGCTCATGAAAAACTGTTTTTT.

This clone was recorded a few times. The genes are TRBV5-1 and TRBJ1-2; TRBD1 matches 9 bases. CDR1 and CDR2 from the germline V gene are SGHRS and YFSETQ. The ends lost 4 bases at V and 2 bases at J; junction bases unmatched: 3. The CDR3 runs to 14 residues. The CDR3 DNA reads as TGCGCCAGCAGCCCAGGACAGGGGAACTATGGCTACACCTTC. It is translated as CASSPGQGNYGYTF.

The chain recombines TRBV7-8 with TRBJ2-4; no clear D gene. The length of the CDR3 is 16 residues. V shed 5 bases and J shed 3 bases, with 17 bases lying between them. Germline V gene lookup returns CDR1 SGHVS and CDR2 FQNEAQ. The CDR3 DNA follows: TGTGCCAGCAGCCCTAGAGATTCGGCGGTCAAAAACATTCAGTACTTC. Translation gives CASSPRDSAVKNIQYF.

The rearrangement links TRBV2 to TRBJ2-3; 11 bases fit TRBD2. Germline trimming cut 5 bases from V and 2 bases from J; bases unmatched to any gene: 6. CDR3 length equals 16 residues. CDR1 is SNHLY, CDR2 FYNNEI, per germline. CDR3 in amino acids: CASSRSSGGNTDTQYF. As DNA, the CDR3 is TGTGCCAGCAGTAGATCTAGCGGGGGGAACACAGATACGCAGTATTTT. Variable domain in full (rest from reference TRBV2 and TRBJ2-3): EPEVTQTPSHQVTQMGQEVILRCVPISNHLYFYWYRQILGQKVEFLVSFYNNEISEKSEIFDDQFSVERPDGSNFTLKIRSTKLEDSAMYFCASSRSSGGNTDTQYFGPGTRLTVL.

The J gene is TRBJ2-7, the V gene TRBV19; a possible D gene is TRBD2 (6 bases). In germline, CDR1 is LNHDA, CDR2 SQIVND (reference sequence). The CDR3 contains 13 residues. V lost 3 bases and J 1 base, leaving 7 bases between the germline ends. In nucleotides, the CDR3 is TGTGCCAGTAGTATCAGCGGGTCCTACGAGCAGTACTTC. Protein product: CASSISGSYEQYF. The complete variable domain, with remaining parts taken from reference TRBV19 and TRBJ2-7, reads DGGITQSPKYLFRKEGQNVTLSCEQNLNHDAMYWYRQDPGQGLRLIYYSQIVNDFQKGDIAEGYSVSREKKESFPLTVTSAQKNPTAFYLCASSISGSYEQYFGPGTRLTVT.

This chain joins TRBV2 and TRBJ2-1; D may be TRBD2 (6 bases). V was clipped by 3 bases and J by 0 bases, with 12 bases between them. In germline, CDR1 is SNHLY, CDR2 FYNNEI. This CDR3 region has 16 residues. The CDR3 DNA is TGTGCCAGCAGTGATCGGAGGGGAAGCTCCTACAATGAGCAGTTCTTC. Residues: CASSDRRGSSYNEQFF.

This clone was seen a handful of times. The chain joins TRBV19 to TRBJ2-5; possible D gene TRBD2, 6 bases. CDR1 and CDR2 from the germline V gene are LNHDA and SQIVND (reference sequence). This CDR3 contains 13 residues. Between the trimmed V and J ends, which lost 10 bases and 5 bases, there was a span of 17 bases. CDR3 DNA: TGTGCCACCGGACCCCAGGGAGGCGAGACCCAGTACTTC. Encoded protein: CATGPQGGETQYF.

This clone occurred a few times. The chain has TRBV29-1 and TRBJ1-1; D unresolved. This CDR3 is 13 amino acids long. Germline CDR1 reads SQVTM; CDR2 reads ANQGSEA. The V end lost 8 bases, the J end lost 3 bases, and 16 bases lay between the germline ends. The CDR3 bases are TGCAGCAGCCTCCCGGGAGGGTACACTGAAGCTTTCTTT. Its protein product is CSSLPGGYTEAFF.

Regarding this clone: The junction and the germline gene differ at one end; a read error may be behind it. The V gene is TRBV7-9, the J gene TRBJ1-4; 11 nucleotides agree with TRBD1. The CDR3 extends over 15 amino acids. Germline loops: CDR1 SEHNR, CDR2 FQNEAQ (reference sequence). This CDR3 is CSSSLRTGGGEKLFF. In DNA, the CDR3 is TGTTCCAGCAGCTTAAGGACAGGGGGCGGTGAAAAACTGTTTTTT. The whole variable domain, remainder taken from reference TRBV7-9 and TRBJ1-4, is DTGVSQNPRHKITKRGQNVTFRCDPISEHNRLYWYRQTLGQGPEFLTYFQNEAQLEKSRLLSDRFSAERPKGSFSTLEIQRTEQGDSAMYLCSSSLRTGGGEKLFFGSGTQLSVL.

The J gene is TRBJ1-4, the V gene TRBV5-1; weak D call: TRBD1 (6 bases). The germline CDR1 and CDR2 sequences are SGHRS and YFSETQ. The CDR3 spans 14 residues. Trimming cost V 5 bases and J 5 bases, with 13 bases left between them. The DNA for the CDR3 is TGCGCCAGCAGTCAGGGGACAAGCAATGAAAAACTGTTTTTT. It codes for CASSQGTSNEKLFF.

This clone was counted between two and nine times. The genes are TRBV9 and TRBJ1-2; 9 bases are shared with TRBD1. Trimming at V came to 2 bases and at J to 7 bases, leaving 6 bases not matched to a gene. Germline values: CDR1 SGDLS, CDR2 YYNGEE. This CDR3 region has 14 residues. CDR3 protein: CASSVTGTGIGYTF. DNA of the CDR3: TGTGCCAGCAGCGTTACCGGGACAGGGATTGGCTACACCTTC.

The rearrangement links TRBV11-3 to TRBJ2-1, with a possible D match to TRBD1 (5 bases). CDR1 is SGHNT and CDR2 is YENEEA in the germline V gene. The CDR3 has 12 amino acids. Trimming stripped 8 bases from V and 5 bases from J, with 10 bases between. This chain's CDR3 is CASQGRDNEQFF. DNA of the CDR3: TGTGCCAGCCAGGGTAGGGACAATGAGCAGTTCTTC.

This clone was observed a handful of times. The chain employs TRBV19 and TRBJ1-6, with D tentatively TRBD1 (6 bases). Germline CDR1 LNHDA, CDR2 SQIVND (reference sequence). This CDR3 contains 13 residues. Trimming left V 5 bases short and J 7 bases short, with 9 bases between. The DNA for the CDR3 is TGTGCCAGTAGTGGGCAGGGGAATTCACCCCTCCACTTT. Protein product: CASSGQGNSPLHF. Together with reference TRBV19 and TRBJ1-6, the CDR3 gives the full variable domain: DGGITQSPKYLFRKEGQNVTLSCEQNLNHDAMYWYRQDPGQGLRLIYYSQIVNDFQKGDIAEGYSVSREKKESFPLTVTSAQKNPTAFYLCASSGQGNSPLHFGNGTRLTVT.

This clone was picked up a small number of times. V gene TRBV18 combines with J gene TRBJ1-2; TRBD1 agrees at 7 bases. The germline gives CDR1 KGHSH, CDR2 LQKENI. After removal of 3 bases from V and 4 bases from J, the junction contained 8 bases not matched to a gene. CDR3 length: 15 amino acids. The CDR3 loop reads CASSPSDRASYGYTF. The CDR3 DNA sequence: TGTGCCAGCTCACCCTCTGACAGGGCTTCCTATGGCTACACCTTC.

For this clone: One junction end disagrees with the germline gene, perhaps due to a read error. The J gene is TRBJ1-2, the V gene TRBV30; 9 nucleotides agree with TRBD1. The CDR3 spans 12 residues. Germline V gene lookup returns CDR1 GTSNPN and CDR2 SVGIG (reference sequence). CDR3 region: CAWSGTGYGCTF. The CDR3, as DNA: TGTGCCTGGAGCGGGACAGGGTATGGCTGCACCTTC.

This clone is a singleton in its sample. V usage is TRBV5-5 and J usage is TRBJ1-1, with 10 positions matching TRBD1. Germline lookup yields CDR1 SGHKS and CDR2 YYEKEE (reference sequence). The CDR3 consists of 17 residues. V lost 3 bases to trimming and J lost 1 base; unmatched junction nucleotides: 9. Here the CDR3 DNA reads TGTGCCAGCAGCTCCGGACAGGGGGGATCATGGAACACTGAAGCTTTCTTT. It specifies CASSSGQGGSWNTEAFF.

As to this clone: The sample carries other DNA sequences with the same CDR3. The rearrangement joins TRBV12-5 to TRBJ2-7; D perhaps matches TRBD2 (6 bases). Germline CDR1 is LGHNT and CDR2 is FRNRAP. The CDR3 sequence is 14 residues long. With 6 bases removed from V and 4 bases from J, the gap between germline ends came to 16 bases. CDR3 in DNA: TGTGCTAGTGGCTTTCGCCCGGGAGCTTACGAGCAGTACGTC. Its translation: CASGFRPGAYEQYV.

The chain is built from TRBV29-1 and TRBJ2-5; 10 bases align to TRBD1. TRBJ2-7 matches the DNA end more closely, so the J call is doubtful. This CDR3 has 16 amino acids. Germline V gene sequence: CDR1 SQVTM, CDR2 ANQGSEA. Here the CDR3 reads CSVEDQGTGDPYEQYF. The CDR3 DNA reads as TGCAGCGTTGAAGATCAGGGGACAGGGGATCCCTACGAGCAGTACTTC.

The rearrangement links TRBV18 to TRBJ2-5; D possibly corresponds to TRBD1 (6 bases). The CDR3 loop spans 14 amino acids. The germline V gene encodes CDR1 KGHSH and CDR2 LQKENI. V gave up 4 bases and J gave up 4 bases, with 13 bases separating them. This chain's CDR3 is CASSQVQGGETQYF. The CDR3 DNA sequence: TGTGCCAGCTCACAAGTTCAAGGGGGAGAGACCCAGTACTTC.

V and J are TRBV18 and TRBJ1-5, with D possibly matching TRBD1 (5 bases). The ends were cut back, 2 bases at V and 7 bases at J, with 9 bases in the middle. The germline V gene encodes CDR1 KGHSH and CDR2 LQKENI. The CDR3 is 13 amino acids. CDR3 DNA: TGTGCCAGCTCACCAGGGGCGGGACAGCCCCAGCATTTT. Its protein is CASSPGAGQPQHF.

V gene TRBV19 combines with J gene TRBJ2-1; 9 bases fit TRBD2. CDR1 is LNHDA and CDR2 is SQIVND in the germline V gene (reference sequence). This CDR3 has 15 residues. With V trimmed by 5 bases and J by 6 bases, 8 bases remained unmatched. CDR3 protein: CASSLAGGPVNEQFF. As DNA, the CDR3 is TGTGCCAGTAGTTTGGCGGGGGGGCCGGTCAATGAGCAGTTCTTC.

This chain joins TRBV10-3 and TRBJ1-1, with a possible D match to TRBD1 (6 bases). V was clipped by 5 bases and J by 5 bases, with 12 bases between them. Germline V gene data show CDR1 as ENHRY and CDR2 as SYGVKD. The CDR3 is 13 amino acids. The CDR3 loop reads CAISLDRGTEAFF. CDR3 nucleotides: TGTGCCATCAGTTTGGACAGAGGGACTGAAGCTTTCTTT.

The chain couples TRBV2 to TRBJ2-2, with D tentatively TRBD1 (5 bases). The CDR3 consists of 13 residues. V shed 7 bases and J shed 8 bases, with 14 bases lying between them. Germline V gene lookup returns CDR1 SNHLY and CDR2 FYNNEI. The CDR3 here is CASKGERTGELFF. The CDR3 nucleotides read TGTGCCAGCAAAGGCGAGAGGACAGGGGAGCTGTTTTTT.

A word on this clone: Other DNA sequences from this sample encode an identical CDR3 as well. CDR3 coding DNA: TGTGCCAGCAGCCCCCGACAGGGGGTGTACGAGCAGTACTTC. As protein: CASSPRQGVYEQYF. The chain employs TRBV7-2 and TRBJ2-7, with TRBD1 identical over 9 bases. The V gene's germline CDR1 is SGHTA and CDR2 FQGNSA. The CDR3 is made up of 14 amino acids. The trim removed 5 bases at V and 4 bases at J, leaving 6 bases unmatched. The full variable domain, its missing parts supplied by reference TRBV7-2 and TRBJ2-7, is GAGVSQSPSNKVTEKGKDVELRCDPISGHTALYWYRQSLGQGLEFLIYFQGNSAPDKSGLPSDRFSAERTGGSVSTLTIQRTQQEDSAVYLCASSPRQGVYEQYFGPGTRLTVT.

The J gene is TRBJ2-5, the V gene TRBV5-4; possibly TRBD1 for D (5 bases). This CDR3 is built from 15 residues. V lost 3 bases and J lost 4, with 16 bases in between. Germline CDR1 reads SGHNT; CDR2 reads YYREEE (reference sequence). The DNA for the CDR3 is TGTGCCAGCAGCTATCAGGGAATCGGCGGAGAGACCCAGTACTTC. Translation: CASSYQGIGGETQYF.

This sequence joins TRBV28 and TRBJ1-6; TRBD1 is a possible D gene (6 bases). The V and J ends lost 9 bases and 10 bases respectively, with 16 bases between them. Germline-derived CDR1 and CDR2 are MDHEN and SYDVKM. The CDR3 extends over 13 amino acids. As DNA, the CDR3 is TGTGCCAGTTTCATTGGACAGTCGTCACCCCTCCACTTT. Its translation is CASFIGQSSPLHF. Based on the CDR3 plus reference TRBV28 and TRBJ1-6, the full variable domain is DVKVTQSSRYLVKRTGEKVFLECVQDMDHENMFWYRQDPGLGLRLIYFSYDVKMKEKGDIPEGYSVSREKKERFSLILESASTNQTSMYLCASFIGQSSPLHFGNGTRLTVT.